This TCR beta chain emerged from a study of T cell therapy after organ transplantation (dated by TCRdb to between 2018 and 2021). General notes on the study: Therapy products were autologous CMV-specific T cells expanded in vitro for about 2 weeks with a peptide pool of 30 HLA class I and II CMV epitopes. The study was a follow-up TRBV repertoire analysis of an open-label phase I trial of autologous CMV-specific adoptive T cell therapy in solid-organ transplant recipients. A median of 1.92 x 10^8 CMV-specific T cells was administered to patients across 2 to 6 intravenous infusions. About 80% of the ten patients were classed as clinical responders and two as nonresponders. Each patient got up to 6 T cell doses, given every 2 weeks, and was then monitored for around 28 weeks after finishing therapy. Before T cell therapy commenced, pretherapy samples of peripheral blood were collected. Only about 85% of the 10 patients had long-term post-therapy samples available. Study-level results and caveats: Fold change in CD8 clonality after therapy inversely correlated with pretherapy clonality, suggesting less biased repertoires were more receptive to remodeling. Marked pretherapy clonal expansions with minimal repertoire change after therapy were observed in nonresponders. The small cohort prevented assessing confounders such as concurrent antirejection and antiviral medications. Reduced sample coverage from poor CD8+ T cell yield may be reflected in the few expansions detected in nonresponders. Reconstitution after therapy appeared to involve both transferred clonotypes and endogenous clonotypes that were not detected in the therapy products.

What this sample's time point label stands for: before start of T cell therapy. Solid-organ transplant recipients with drug-resistant/recurrent cytomegalovirus were included as patients. Around 10 people from the trial were chosen for repertoire analysis because post-therapy peripheral blood mononuclear cells were available from them. Viable CD3+CD8+CD4- lymphocytes were isolated from PBMCs by sorting on a BD FACSAria III. Genomic DNA was extracted from sorted cells with the Qiagen DNeasy Kit. Using the immunoSEQ two-step, bias-controlled multiplex PCR assay, TRB CDR3 regions were amplified from genomic DNA. Sequencing of CDR3 libraries was carried out on an Illumina NextSeq 500. Per the source publication's procedure: The immunoSEQ Analyzer platform was used for initial alignment and bioinformatics, including bias normalization against synthetic CDR3 analogs. Annotation of V, D and J genes followed the definitions in the IMGT database. Further TRBV analyses used VDJtools version 1.1.10 and the R package tcR version 2.2.1.11 with default settings. For the GLIPH analysis, version 1.0 was run with default settings. For CDR3 sequences with at least 5 reads, significant changes in clonotype frequency were assessed with a 2-sided binomial test and Benjamini-Hochberg correction (alpha = 0.01). Held by TCRdb, this immuneACCESS table contains in-frame sequences only and omits some clones. Under half of the omission traces to an unresolved V gene where checked; the cause of the rest is unknown. V, J and clone size are taken as reported in that table, and D and trimming were inferred from the DNA itself. Counted in this sample were some 47,000 clones; over 90% of them appeared once. Clones ranked in the top ten supply around 3% of the sample.

The germline V gene supplies CDR1 LGHNA and CDR2 YSLEER. The CDR3 has 15 amino acids, counting the end cysteine and phenylalanine. Only the CDR3 DNA stays, 45 bases, in frame from base 1. Compared with germline, V lacks 0 bases and J lacks 7 bases; bases without a gene match: 5. Notes on this clone: What this receptor recognizes is not known. Nothing much larger sits one base from this clone, and base qualities are not available.

The material sequenced was CD8+ T cells from blood, taken before autologous CMV-specific T cell therapy. This receptor chain uses TRBV4-3 and TRBJ1-2, and 10 junctional nucleotides match TRBD1. The TCR comes from a human patient who had received a solid organ transplant and had CMV disease. Read as DNA, the sequence is TGCGCCAGCAGCCAAGACAGACAGGGGGCGGCTGGCTACACCTTC. It translates to CASSQDRQGAAGYTF.